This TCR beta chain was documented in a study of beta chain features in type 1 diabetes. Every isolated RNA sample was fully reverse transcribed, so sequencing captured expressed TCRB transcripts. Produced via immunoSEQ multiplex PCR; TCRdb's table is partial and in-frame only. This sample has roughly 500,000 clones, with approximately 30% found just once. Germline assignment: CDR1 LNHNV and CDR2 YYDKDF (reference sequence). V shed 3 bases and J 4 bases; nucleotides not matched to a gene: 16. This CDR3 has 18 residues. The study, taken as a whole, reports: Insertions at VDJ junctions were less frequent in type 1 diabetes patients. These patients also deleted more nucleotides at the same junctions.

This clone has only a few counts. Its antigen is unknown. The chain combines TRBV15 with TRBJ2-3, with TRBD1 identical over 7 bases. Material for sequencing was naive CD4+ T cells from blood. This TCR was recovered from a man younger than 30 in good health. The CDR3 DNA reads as TGTGCCACCAGCAGCCACCCCGAGAGTACAGGGGACGCAGATACGCAGTATTTT. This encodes CATSSHPESTGDADTQYF.